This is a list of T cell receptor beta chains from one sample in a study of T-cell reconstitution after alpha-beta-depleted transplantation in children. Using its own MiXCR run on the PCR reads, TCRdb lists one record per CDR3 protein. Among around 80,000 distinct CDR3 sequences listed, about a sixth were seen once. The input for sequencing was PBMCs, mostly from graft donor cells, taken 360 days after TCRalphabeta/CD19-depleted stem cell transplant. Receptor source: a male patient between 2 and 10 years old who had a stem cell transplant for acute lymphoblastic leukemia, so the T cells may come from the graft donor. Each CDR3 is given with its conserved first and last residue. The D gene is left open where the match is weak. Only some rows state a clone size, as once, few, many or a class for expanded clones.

CASSQDRAPMHEQYF TGTGCCAGCAGCCAAGATCGGGCCCCGATGCACGAGCAGTACTTC TRBV4-2 15 TRBJ2-7 . .
CASSRTGTGYEQYF TGTGCCAGCAGCCGCACCGGGACGGGTTACGAGCAGTACTTC TRBV7-9 14 TRBJ2-7 few .
CASSLVPGANVLTF TGTGCCAGCAGCTTAGTCCCTGGGGCCAACGTCCTGACTTTC TRBV7-8 14 TRBJ2-6 . .
CASSQEVLLTSGNNEQFF TGTGCCAGCAGCCAAGAAGTTTTATTGACTAGCGGAAACAATGAGCAGTTCTTC TRBV3-1 18 TRBJ2-1 . TRBD2
CASSLRSRQGNSPLHF TGTGCCAGCAGCTTAAGGAGCCGACAGGGTAATTCACCCCTCCACTTT TRBV7-9 16 TRBJ1-6 . TRBD1
CASSLGAGGYNEQFF TGTGCCAGCAGCTTGGGGGCGGGAGGCTACAATGAGCAGTTCTTC TRBV11-3 15 TRBJ2-1 . TRBD2
CASSLRGLGEKLFF TGTGCCAGCAGCTTACGGGGCCTTGGTGAAAAACTGTTTTTT TRBV7-2 14 TRBJ1-4 . .
CASSWDREVLGEQFF TGTGCCAGCAGCTGGGACAGGGAGGTGCTTGGTGAGCAGTTCTTC TRBV12-3/TRBV12-4 15 TRBJ2-1 many TRBD1
CASSLPGHPYEQYF TGTGCCAGCAGTCTTCCGGGACACCCCTACGAGCAGTACTTC TRBV28 14 TRBJ2-7 . .
CASSSQGAENTIYF TGCGCCAGCAGCTCACAGGGGGCGGAAAACACCATATATTTT TRBV5-1 14 TRBJ1-3 few TRBD1
CASRPLYNEQFF TGTGCCAGCAGACCCCTTTACAATGAGCAGTTCTTC TRBV12-3/TRBV12-4 12 TRBJ2-1 . .
CASSYMREIYNEQFF TGTGCCAGCAGTTATATGCGGGAGATCTACAATGAGCAGTTCTTC TRBV6-2/TRBV6-3 15 TRBJ2-1 few TRBD2
CASSQARTGSLEQYF TGCGCCAGCAGCCAAGCCCGGACAGGATCCTTGGAGCAGTACTTC TRBV4-1 15 TRBJ2-7 . TRBD1
CASSHQDRGDSSYEQYF TGTGCCAGCAGCCACCAGGACAGGGGGGATAGCTCCTACGAGCAGTACTTC TRBV4-2 17 TRBJ2-7 . TRBD1
CATSDPGQGKNEQFF TGTGCCACCAGTGACCCGGGACAGGGAAAGAATGAGCAGTTCTTC TRBV24-1 15 TRBJ2-1 . TRBD1
CASSKRTRTDTQYF TGCGCCAGCAGTAAGAGGACTCGCACAGATACGCAGTATTTT TRBV5-1 14 TRBJ2-3 . .
CAISNLRLAQSYEQYF TGTGCCATCAGTAATTTGAGACTAGCGCAGTCCTACGAGCAGTACTTC TRBV10-3 16 TRBJ2-7 . TRBD2
CSVYGRPRSGLAGGPGYEQYF TGCAGCGTTTATGGCCGTCCCCGCTCAGGACTAGCGGGAGGGCCCGGATACGAGCAGTACTTC TRBV29-1 21 TRBJ2-7 . TRBD2
CSATGLAGTYNEQFF TGCAGTGCAACCGGACTAGCGGGAACCTACAATGAGCAGTTCTTC TRBV20-1 15 TRBJ2-1 . TRBD2
CSAWTSGRSDTQYF TGCAGTGCTTGGACTAGCGGGAGGTCAGATACGCAGTATTTT TRBV20-1 14 TRBJ2-3 . TRBD2
CASSVVSPNNEQFF TGTGCCAGCAGCGTAGTAAGCCCGAACAATGAGCAGTTCTTC TRBV9 14 TRBJ2-1 few .
CASSLGGTDEKLFF TGTGCCAGCAGTTTGGGGGGTACGGATGAAAAACTGTTTTTT TRBV28 14 TRBJ1-4 many .
CASSYSGSSLYEQYF TGTGCCAGCAGTTACTCGGGGTCTTCCCTTTACGAGCAGTACTTC TRBV6-5 15 TRBJ2-7 . .
CASSILGSYEQYF TGTGCCAGCAGCATTTTGGGCTCCTACGAGCAGTACTTC TRBV11-2 13 TRBJ2-7 . .
CASSSWGRDITYNEQFF TGTGCCAGCAGTTCATGGGGCCGGGACATTACCTACAATGAGCAGTTCTTC TRBV12-3/TRBV12-4 17 TRBJ2-1 . .
CASSLALLAVSYEQYF TGTGCCAGCAGTTTAGCATTACTAGCGGTCTCCTACGAGCAGTACTTC TRBV12-3/TRBV12-4 16 TRBJ2-7 few TRBD2